Sequencing of this T cell receptor beta chain was carried out in a study of Graves' ophthalmopathy and Graves' hyperthyroidism. Study overall: Hyperthyroidism qualified as stable when ophthalmopathy did not develop within 18 months of follow-up.

This clonotype showed up many times. Its cognate antigen is unknown. Participants with hyperthyroidism, aged 18 to 65, were newly diagnosed with under 2 months' duration. Germline V gene data show CDR1 as SGDLS and CDR2 as YYNGEE. The V and J ends lost 3 bases and 3 bases, in that order; junction bases with no gene match: 5. This CDR3 is built from 14 residues. Amplifying from RNA transcripts, the study obtained TCR beta CDR3 regions. A first-round RT-PCR used HTBI primers, followed by a second-round multiplex PCR. TCRdb re-derived calls from the multiplex PCR reads in MiXCR, one entry per CDR3 protein. The sample lists 450,000 to 600,000 distinct CDR3 sequences; 35% to 45% were seen once. Notes on the study in general: In blood appeared most of the expanded thyroid clonotypes whose frequency exceeded 0.001.

J is TRBJ2-5 and V is TRBV9; 7 bases are a match to TRBD1. This receptor was identified in an adult man with Graves' hyperthyroidism. Sequencing was carried out using peripheral blood or thyroid tissue (not recorded which). CDR3 amino acids: CASSARQGEETQYF. CDR3 DNA sequence: TGTGCCAGCAGCGCTCGACAGGGTGAAGAGACCCAGTACTTC.